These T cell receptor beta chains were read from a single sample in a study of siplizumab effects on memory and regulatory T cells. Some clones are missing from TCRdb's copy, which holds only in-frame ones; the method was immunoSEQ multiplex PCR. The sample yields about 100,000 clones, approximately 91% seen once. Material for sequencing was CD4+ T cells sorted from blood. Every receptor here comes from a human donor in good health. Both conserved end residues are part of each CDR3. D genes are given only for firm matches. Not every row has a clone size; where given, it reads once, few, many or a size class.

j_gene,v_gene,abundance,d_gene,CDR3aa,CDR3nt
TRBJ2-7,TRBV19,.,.,CASSARDEQYF,TGTGCCAGTAGTGCCCGGGACGAGCAGTACTTC
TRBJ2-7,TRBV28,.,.,CASSTLLPSEQYF,TGTGCCAGCAGTACTCTCTTACCGAGCGAGCAGTACTTC
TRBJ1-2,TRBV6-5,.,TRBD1,CASSPRDSYYYTF,TGTGCCAGCAGTCCCCGGGACAGCTATTACTACACCTTC
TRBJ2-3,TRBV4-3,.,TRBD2,CASSQASGDADTQYF,TGCGCCAGCAGCCAAGCTAGCGGGGATGCAGATACGCAGTATTTT
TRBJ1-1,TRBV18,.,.,CASSYGGTTEAFF,TGTGCCAGCTCATACGGGGGAACGACTGAAGCTTTCTTT
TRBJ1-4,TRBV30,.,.,CAWSVYGEKLFF,TGTGCCTGGAGTGTATACGGAGAAAAACTGTTTTTT
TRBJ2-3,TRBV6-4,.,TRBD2,CASSELAGYTQYF,TGTGCCAGCAGTGAGTTAGCGGGTTATACGCAGTATTTT
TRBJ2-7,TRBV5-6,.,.,CASSSGSSYEQYF,TGTGCCAGCAGCTCAGGGAGCTCCTACGAGCAGTACTTC
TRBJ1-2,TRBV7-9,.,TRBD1,CASSVGQGPNYGYTF,TGTGCCAGCAGCGTAGGACAGGGACCGAACTATGGCTACACCTTC
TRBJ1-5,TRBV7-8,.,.,CASTPSGNSNQPQHF,TGTGCCAGCACCCCGTCGGGGAATAGCAATCAGCCCCAGCATTTT
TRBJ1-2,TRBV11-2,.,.,CASSLGSGFGGYTF,TGTGCCAGCAGCTTAGGCAGTGGCTTTGGCGGCTACACCTTC
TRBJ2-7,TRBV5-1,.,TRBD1,CASSSRDRAYEQYF,TGCGCCAGCAGCTCCCGGGACAGAGCCTACGAGCAGTACTTC
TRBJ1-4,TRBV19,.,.,CASSTRKTPTNEKLFF,TGTGCCAGTAGTACCCGAAAGACACCAACTAATGAAAAACTGTTTTTT
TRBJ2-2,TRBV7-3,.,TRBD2,CASSLGLAGSGELFF,TGTGCCAGCAGCTTGGGACTAGCGGGGTCCGGGGAGCTGTTTTTT
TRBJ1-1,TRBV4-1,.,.,CASRDRSLRMNTEAFF,TGCGCCAGCAGGGACAGAAGTCTCCGGATGAACACTGAAGCTTTCTTT
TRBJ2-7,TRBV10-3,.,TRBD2,CAISGTGLAGVSYEQYF,TGTGCCATCAGTGGGACAGGACTAGCGGGGGTATCCTACGAGCAGTACTTC
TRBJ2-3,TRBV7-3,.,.,CASSLADTQYF,TGTGCCAGCAGCTTAGCAGATACGCAGTATTTT
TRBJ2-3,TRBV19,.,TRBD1,CASSIRGQGWGDTQYF,TGTGCCAGTAGTATCCGGGGACAGGGGTGGGGAGATACGCAGTATTTT
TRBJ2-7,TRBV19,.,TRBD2,CASSIVSSGGYEQYF,TGTGCCAGTAGTATAGTCTCTAGCGGGGGCTACGAGCAGTACTTC
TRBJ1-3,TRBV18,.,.,CASSPPETGFGNTIYF,TGTGCCAGCTCACCACCCGAGACAGGCTTTGGAAACACCATATATTTT
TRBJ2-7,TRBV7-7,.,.,CASSWGNKRGVGQYF,TGTGCCAGCAGCTGGGGGAATAAGAGGGGAGTTGGGCAGTACTTC
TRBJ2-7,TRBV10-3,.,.,CAISESTGTYEQYF,TGTGCCATCAGTGAGTCGACAGGAACCTACGAGCAGTACTTC
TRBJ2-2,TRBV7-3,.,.,CASSLTGTGELFF,TGTGCCAGCAGCTTAACGGGCACCGGGGAGCTGTTTTTT
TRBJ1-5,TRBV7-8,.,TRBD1,CASSYRGGSNQPQHF,TGTGCCAGCAGTTACAGGGGTGGAAGCAATCAGCCCCAGCATTTT
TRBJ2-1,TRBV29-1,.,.,CSVEEKQASYNEQFF,TGCAGCGTTGAAGAAAAACAGGCCTCCTACAATGAGCAGTTCTTC
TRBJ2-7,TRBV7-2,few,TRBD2,CASRQAGLAYEQYF,TGTGCCAGCAGGCAAGCGGGACTAGCATACGAGCAGTACTTC
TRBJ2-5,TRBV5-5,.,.,CASSLVLLKETQYF,TGTGCCAGCAGCTTAGTTCTCTTGAAAGAGACCCAGTACTTC
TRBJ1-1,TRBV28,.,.,CASSFARGGTLMNTEAFF,TGTGCCAGCAGTTTCGCCCGGGGGGGGACACTAATGAACACTGAAGCTTTCTTT
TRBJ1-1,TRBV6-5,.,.,CASTRNMNTEAFF,TGTGCCAGCACCAGGAACATGAACACTGAAGCTTTCTTT
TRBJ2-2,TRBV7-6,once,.,CASSLLPATNTGELFF,TGTGCCAGCAGCTTATTGCCGGCAACGAACACCGGGGAGCTGTTTTTT
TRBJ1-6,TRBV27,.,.,CASSLRTGLAYNSPLHF,TGTGCCAGCAGTCTTCGGACCGGGTTGGCCTATAATTCACCCCTCCACTTT